The rows below give T cell receptor beta chains drawn from one sample of a study of blood T cell repertoires in COVID-19. Assay used: immunoSEQ multiplex PCR; TCRdb lists only in-frame clones, some missing. This repertoire shows 90,000 or so clones, approximately 88% found once; its top ten account for 18%. Source material: peripheral blood. The receptors stem from a woman aged 55-69 years with COVID-19, enrolled during active disease. The CDR3 runs from the conserved cysteine through the conserved F or W. The order of the fields is V gene, clone size, D gene, CDR3 length, J gene, CDR3 DNA, CDR3 protein. The D gene is left open where the match is weak. Some rows mark clone size as missing; the rest say once, few, many or name a class of expanded clone.

v_gene: TRBV6-5; abundance: once; d_gene: -; len: 11; j_gene: TRBJ2-1; CDR3nt: TGTGCCAGCAACAGGGGAGGCGAGCAGTTCTTC; CDR3aa: CASNRGGEQFF
v_gene: TRBV6-5; abundance: once; d_gene: -; len: 16; j_gene: TRBJ1-5; CDR3nt: TGTGCCAGCAGTTACTCGTCTTTAGGGGGCAATCAGCCCCAGCATTTT; CDR3aa: CASSYSSLGGNQPQHF
v_gene: TRBV7-9; abundance: -; d_gene: TRBD1; len: 14; j_gene: TRBJ1-1; CDR3nt: TGTGCCAGCAGCTCCGGGACAGAGAACACTGAAGCTTTCTTT; CDR3aa: CASSSGTENTEAFF
v_gene: TRBV11-3; abundance: -; d_gene: -; len: 18; j_gene: TRBJ2-2; CDR3nt: TGTGCCAGCAGCCTAGGGACGTTTGCGGGGGCTGACACCGGGGAGCTGTTTTTT; CDR3aa: CASSLGTFAGADTGELFF
v_gene: TRBV7-2; abundance: once; d_gene: -; len: 15; j_gene: TRBJ2-7; CDR3nt: TGTGCCAGCAGCTCCACTTCGATTGATACCTACGAGCAGTACTTC; CDR3aa: CASSSTSIDTYEQYF
v_gene: TRBV5-1; abundance: -; d_gene: TRBD1; len: 14; j_gene: TRBJ1-2; CDR3nt: TGCGCCAGCAGCTCGGACAGGCCGGCAAATGGCTACACCTTC; CDR3aa: CASSSDRPANGYTF
v_gene: TRBV6-6; abundance: -; d_gene: -; len: 14; j_gene: TRBJ1-1; CDR3nt: TGTGCCAGCAGTCATGGACAGTCGACCACTGAAGCTTTCTTT; CDR3aa: CASSHGQSTTEAFF
v_gene: TRBV10-3; abundance: -; d_gene: -; len: 14; j_gene: TRBJ2-3; CDR3nt: TGTGCCATCAGTGGACTACCCCACACAGATACGCAGTATTTT; CDR3aa: CAISGLPHTDTQYF
v_gene: TRBV13; abundance: -; d_gene: TRBD1; len: 14; j_gene: TRBJ1-2; CDR3nt: TGTGCCAGCAGCCCACAGGGGAGCCCCCATGGCTACACCTTC; CDR3aa: CASSPQGSPHGYTF
v_gene: TRBV6-2/TRBV6-3; abundance: -; d_gene: TRBD2; len: 16; j_gene: TRBJ2-3; CDR3nt: TGTGCCAGCACCCCCCTAGCGGGGGGAAACACAGATACGCAGTATTTT; CDR3aa: CASTPLAGGNTDTQYF
v_gene: TRBV30; abundance: -; d_gene: -; len: 14; j_gene: TRBJ1-1; CDR3nt: TGTGCCTGGACCAAGGGGCTAGAGAACACTGAAGCTTTCTTT; CDR3aa: CAWTKGLENTEAFF
v_gene: TRBV15; abundance: -; d_gene: -; len: 15; j_gene: TRBJ1-2; CDR3nt: TGTGCCACCAGCAGAGCGGCAGGTAGAAACTATGGCTACACCTTC; CDR3aa: CATSRAAGRNYGYTF
v_gene: TRBV7-2; abundance: -; d_gene: TRBD1; len: 13; j_gene: TRBJ2-7; CDR3nt: TGTGCCAGCAGGGGGACAGGGGGCCACGAGCAGTACTTC; CDR3aa: CASRGTGGHEQYF
v_gene: TRBV6-5; abundance: -; d_gene: -; len: 14; j_gene: TRBJ1-6; CDR3nt: TGTGCCAGCAGGAGGGACTCCTATAATTCACCCCTCCACTTT; CDR3aa: CASRRDSYNSPLHF
v_gene: TRBV9; abundance: -; d_gene: TRBD2; len: 14; j_gene: TRBJ2-1; CDR3nt: TGTGCCAGCAACGGGGCGGGGGACTACAATGAGCAGTTCTTC; CDR3aa: CASNGAGDYNEQFF
v_gene: TRBV12-5; abundance: once; d_gene: -; len: 13; j_gene: TRBJ2-5; CDR3nt: TGTGCTAGTGCCCCCAGGGGTCAAGAGACCCAGTACTTC; CDR3aa: CASAPRGQETQYF
v_gene: TRBV25-1; abundance: -; d_gene: -; len: 13; j_gene: TRBJ2-7; CDR3nt: TGTGCCAGCAGTGAAACAGCCTCCTACGAGCAGTACTTC; CDR3aa: CASSETASYEQYF
v_gene: TRBV11-3; abundance: -; d_gene: TRBD2; len: 17; j_gene: TRBJ2-5; CDR3nt: TGTGCCAGCAGCCCAGGACTAGCGGGGTGGAGCCAAGAGACCCAGTACTTC; CDR3aa: CASSPGLAGWSQETQYF
v_gene: TRBV12-3/TRBV12-4; abundance: -; d_gene: -; len: 11; j_gene: TRBJ1-5; CDR3nt: TGTGCCAGCAGTTACCGGGGGCCCCAGCATTTT; CDR3aa: CASSYRGPQHF
v_gene: TRBV7-9; abundance: -; d_gene: -; len: 14; j_gene: TRBJ1-2; CDR3nt: TGTGCCAGCAGCTTAGGGGCAGAACACTATGGCTACACCTTC; CDR3aa: CASSLGAEHYGYTF
v_gene: TRBV27; abundance: -; d_gene: TRBD1; len: 13; j_gene: TRBJ1-2; CDR3nt: TGTGCCAGCAGCCCTCGGACAGGCTATGGCTACACCTTC; CDR3aa: CASSPRTGYGYTF
v_gene: TRBV14; abundance: -; d_gene: TRBD1; len: 14; j_gene: TRBJ1-1; CDR3nt: TGTGCCAGCAGCCCGACAGGGGGAAACACTGAAGCTTTCTTT; CDR3aa: CASSPTGGNTEAFF
v_gene: TRBV5-5; abundance: -; d_gene: TRBD1; len: 14; j_gene: TRBJ1-6; CDR3nt: TGTGCCAGCAGCAAGACAGGGGGCCCCGTCCCCCTCCACTTT; CDR3aa: CASSKTGGPVPLHF
v_gene: TRBV11-2; abundance: -; d_gene: TRBD1; len: 16; j_gene: TRBJ2-6; CDR3nt: TGTGCCAGCAGCGGGACAGGGATGTCTGGGGCCAACGTCCTGACTTTC; CDR3aa: CASSGTGMSGANVLTF
v_gene: TRBV12-3/TRBV12-4; abundance: -; d_gene: TRBD1; len: 13; j_gene: TRBJ1-3; CDR3nt: TGTGCCAGCAGTGGGACAGCTGGAAACACCATATATTTT; CDR3aa: CASSGTAGNTIYF
v_gene: TRBV24-1; abundance: -; d_gene: TRBD1; len: 18; j_gene: TRBJ2-5; CDR3nt: TGTGCCACCAGTGCCTGGACAGGGGCCGATCTTTTCCAAGAGACCCAGTACTTC; CDR3aa: CATSAWTGADLFQETQYF
v_gene: TRBV20-1; abundance: few; d_gene: TRBD1; len: 11; j_gene: TRBJ1-2; CDR3nt: TGCAGTGCTAGGGGACAGAGTGGCTACACCTTC; CDR3aa: CSARGQSGYTF
v_gene: TRBV4-2; abundance: -; d_gene: TRBD1; len: 17; j_gene: TRBJ1-5; CDR3nt: TGTGCCAGCAGCCAAGGGGGACAGGAGGTCGTTTTTCAGCCCCAGCATTTT; CDR3aa: CASSQGGQEVVFQPQHF
v_gene: TRBV19; abundance: -; d_gene: TRBD1; len: 16; j_gene: TRBJ1-5; CDR3nt: TGTGCCAGTAGTAGTTCGGACAGGGTGGAGTATCAGCCCCAGCATTTT; CDR3aa: CASSSSDRVEYQPQHF
v_gene: TRBV19; abundance: -; d_gene: TRBD1; len: 15; j_gene: TRBJ2-3; CDR3nt: TGTGCCAGTAGCCACCAGAGACAGGGGTGGGATACGCAGTATTTT; CDR3aa: CASSHQRQGWDTQYF
v_gene: TRBV14; abundance: few; d_gene: -; len: 15; j_gene: TRBJ1-2; CDR3nt: TGTGCCAGCAGCCGGGCCGGCCCCACTAACTATGGCTACACCTTC; CDR3aa: CASSRAGPTNYGYTF
v_gene: TRBV2; abundance: -; d_gene: -; len: 14; j_gene: TRBJ1-5; CDR3nt: TGTGCCAGCAGTGACCGCAGGGGCAATCAGCCCCAGCATTTT; CDR3aa: CASSDRRGNQPQHF
v_gene: TRBV12-5; abundance: few; d_gene: -; len: 16; j_gene: TRBJ1-6; CDR3nt: TGTGCTAGTGGCCCGTCTACCGGGAGCCAAGGATCACCCCTCCACTTT; CDR3aa: CASGPSTGSQGSPLHF
v_gene: TRBV5-4; abundance: -; d_gene: TRBD2; len: 17; j_gene: TRBJ2-5; CDR3nt: TGTGCCAGCAGCCCGACTAGCGGGGGGGGGTACCAAGAGACCCAGTACTTC; CDR3aa: CASSPTSGGGYQETQYF
v_gene: TRBV6-6; abundance: -; d_gene: TRBD1; len: 15; j_gene: TRBJ1-3; CDR3nt: TGTGCCAGCAGTTACTCCAGGGGGCGCGGAAACACCATATATTTT; CDR3aa: CASSYSRGRGNTIYF
v_gene: TRBV7-2; abundance: -; d_gene: -; len: 15; j_gene: TRBJ2-5; CDR3nt: TGTGCCAGCAGCTTAAGGGGGACTACCCTAGGGGCCCAGTACTTC; CDR3aa: CASSLRGTTLGAQYF
v_gene: TRBV21-1; abundance: once; d_gene: -; len: 11; j_gene: TRBJ2-3; CDR3nt: TGTGCCAGCACGGGGGGAGATACGCAGTATTTT; CDR3aa: CASTGGDTQYF
v_gene: TRBV5-8; abundance: -; d_gene: TRBD1; len: 16; j_gene: TRBJ2-1; CDR3nt: TGTGCCAGCAGCTCCGGGACAGGGGGCCTCTACAATGAGCAGTTCTTC; CDR3aa: CASSSGTGGLYNEQFF
v_gene: TRBV6-1; abundance: few; d_gene: -; len: 15; j_gene: TRBJ1-1; CDR3nt: TGTGCAAGCAGTGAAGGATGGGGAGGGAACACTGAAGCTTTCTTT; CDR3aa: CASSEGWGGNTEAFF
v_gene: TRBV18; abundance: -; d_gene: -; len: 17; j_gene: TRBJ2-1; CDR3nt: TGTGCCAGCTCAAGAAAACCGCAGGGTGTCTCCTACAATGAGCAGTTCTTC; CDR3aa: CASSRKPQGVSYNEQFF
v_gene: TRBV20-1; abundance: -; d_gene: TRBD1; len: 11; j_gene: TRBJ1-1; CDR3nt: TGCAGTCGACAGGGGGCGACTGAAGCTTTCTTT; CDR3aa: CSRQGATEAFF
v_gene: TRBV10-3; abundance: -; d_gene: -; len: 16; j_gene: TRBJ1-5; CDR3nt: TGTGCCATCAGTGGGGGGGGAGGGAATAGCAATCAGCCCCAGCATTTT; CDR3aa: CAISGGGGNSNQPQHF
v_gene: TRBV19; abundance: -; d_gene: -; len: 13; j_gene: TRBJ2-5; CDR3nt: TGTGCCAGTAGTACAACTAGCTTGGAGACCCAGTACTTC; CDR3aa: CASSTTSLETQYF
v_gene: TRBV24-1; abundance: -; d_gene: TRBD2; len: 17; j_gene: TRBJ2-7; CDR3nt: TGTGCCACCAGTGCAACGTACGGGGAGCGGGGGCCCTACGAGCAGTACTTC; CDR3aa: CATSATYGERGPYEQYF